This T cell receptor (beta chain) was captured in a study of blood T cell repertoires in COVID-19. Study overall: The samples span acute and convalescent COVID-19 from the United States, Italy and Spain. The cDNA or gDNA used as material had been derived from T cells, B-cell-depleted T cells, or PBMCs.

The germline CDR1 and CDR2 sequences are SGHDT and YYEEEE. V gave up 6 bases and J gave up 2 bases; unmatched junction bases: 12. The CDR3 runs 17 residues. Enrolled during active infection, Seattle patients were then followed longitudinally. Original processing notes: Reference gene primer amplification in the assay estimated nucleated cell counts. Using immunoSEQ multiplex PCR, the repertoire was profiled, and TCRdb retains in-frame clones only, with some absent. V and J calls and clone size follow that table, whereas D and trimming were derived from the DNA. Altogether 70,000 or so clones are present, around 86% being singletons, with the ten largest covering approximately 15%.

This chain uses TRBV5-6 with TRBJ2-7, with TRBD2 identical over 12 bases. Sequenced sample: peripheral blood. The sequence was obtained from a man between 35 and 55 years old with COVID-19, enrolled during active disease. This CDR3 reads CASTLAGGLGVTYEQYF. The CDR3 region has the DNA TGTGCCAGCACCCTAGCGGGGGGGCTCGGTGTCACCTACGAGCAGTACTTC.